These T cell receptor beta chains were read from a single sample in a study of Ad26.COV2.S vaccination and SARS-CoV-2 variants. The repertoire was sequenced with immunoSEQ multiplex PCR; TCRdb's copy has only in-frame clones and lacks some. The table shows roughly 400,000 clones, with approximately 90% occurring only once. The sequencing used peripheral blood, collected in a trial of Ad26.COV2.S vaccine versus placebo. The source is a person between 18 and 65 years old who received the Ad26.COV2.S COVID-19 vaccine or a placebo. Both conserved end residues are part of each CDR3. D genes are given only for firm matches. Size is stated for part of the rows, as once, few or many counts, or as a class when the clone is expanded.

>NA|13|TRBV6-5|NA|TRBJ1-2
TGTGCCAGCAGTTGGGACCGTAACTATGGCTACACCTTC
CASSWDRNYGYTF
>NA|15|TRBV6-1|few|TRBJ1-3
TGTGCCAGCAGTGAAGGGACAGTCTCTGGAAACACCATATATTTT
CASSEGTVSGNTIYF
>TRBD1|14|TRBV4-1|NA|TRBJ1-1
TGCGCCAGCAGCCAACCGGGACAGGGGCGCGGAGCTTTCTTT
CASSQPGQGRGAFF
>NA|14|TRBV27|NA|TRBJ2-3
TGTGCCAGCAGTGTGACAGGACTCACAGATACGCAGTATTTT
CASSVTGLTDTQYF
>NA|15|TRBV28|NA|TRBJ2-1
TGTGCCAGCAGGGGCCAACGGACGTCCTACAATGAGCAGTTCTTC
CASRGQRTSYNEQFF
>NA|13|TRBV12-3/TRBV12-4|NA|TRBJ1-2
TGTGCCAGCAGCGAACAGGGCAACTATGGCTACACCTTC
CASSEQGNYGYTF
>NA|13|TRBV5-1|NA|TRBJ2-5
TGCGCCAGCAGCTTGGGGTCAGAAGAGACCCAGTACTTC
CASSLGSEETQYF
>TRBD1|15|TRBV7-3|few|TRBJ2-1
TGTGCCAGCAGCTTAAGCCCCGACAGGGGCCAGGAGCAGTTCTTC
CASSLSPDRGQEQFF
>NA|15|TRBV2|NA|TRBJ2-7
TGTGCCAGCAGTGAAGCGCGGGGCGGCTTCGGCGAGCAGTACTTC
CASSEARGGFGEQYF
>NA|15|TRBV18|NA|TRBJ1-1
TGTGCCAGCTCACCGAAGACAGGAATGAACACTGAAGCTTTCTTT
CASSPKTGMNTEAFF
>NA|15|TRBV7-9|NA|TRBJ2-2
TGTGCCAGCAGCCCGTCCCTAGGGGCAACCGGGGAGCTGTTTTTT
CASSPSLGATGELFF
>NA|15|TRBV18|NA|TRBJ1-5
TGTGCCAGCTCACTCAGCCAAGGAGGGAATCAGCCCCAGCATTTT
CASSLSQGGNQPQHF
>NA|16|TRBV7-3|NA|TRBJ2-1
TGTGCCAGCAGCTCGAGACTAGGGAGCTCCTACAATGAGCAGTTCTTC
CASSSRLGSSYNEQFF
>NA|17|TRBV21-1|once|TRBJ1-1
TGTGCCAGCAGCAAAGGAAGGGACAGGGAGTCCCTCACTGAAGCTTTCTTT
CASSKGRDRESLTEAFF
>TRBD1|14|TRBV11-2|NA|TRBJ2-7
TGTGCCAGCAGCCAACAGACAGGGATGAACGAGCAGTACTTC
CASSQQTGMNEQYF
>NA|17|TRBV4-1|NA|TRBJ2-7
TGCGCCAGCAGCCATTCGAGGACTCCCCCGGACTCCTACGAGCAGTACTTC
CASSHSRTPPDSYEQYF
>NA|15|TRBV13|NA|TRBJ2-7
TGTGCCAGCAGCTTAGAGGGAAACTGGGGCGCCGAGCAGTACTTC
CASSLEGNWGAEQYF